Presented here are 13 T cell receptor beta chains from one specimen sequenced in a study of radiation and T cells in renal cell carcinoma. Time point indicated: blood 2 weeks post-SBRT. Treatment specified: 15 Gy SBRT to primary tumor, nephrectomy 4 weeks later. TCRdb keeps only in-frame clones here, not all; method: immunoSEQ multiplex PCR. The sample contains under 150,000 clones, 81% of which appear only once. Sequencing was performed on blood, taken from a patient whose treatment included radiotherapy and nephrectomy. The receptors were sampled from a woman aged 55-69 years with renal cell carcinoma.

The J gene is TRBJ2-7, the V gene TRBV19; possibly TRBD1 for D (7 bases). This CDR3 region has 14 residues. Trimming took 9 bases from V and 0 from J, leaving 15 bases between them. CDR1 is LNHDA, CDR2 SQIVND, per germline (reference sequence). This chain's CDR3 is CARAQGGRSYEQYF. The CDR3, as DNA: TGTGCCAGAGCTCAGGGGGGCCGCTCCTACGAGCAGTACTTC.

Points on this clone: At the DNA level, this CDR3 is encoded by other sequences in the same sample as well. This chain uses TRBV6-6 with TRBJ1-2; D is uncertain. V lost 2 bases, J lost 4 bases, and 14 bases lay in between. CDR1 is MNHNY and CDR2 is SVGAGI in the germline V gene (reference sequence). The CDR3 totals 15 residues. This CDR3 is CASSYETWSGYGYTF. The CDR3 DNA follows: TGTGCCAGCAGTTACGAAACCTGGTCAGGCTATGGCTACACCTTC.

This chain links TRBV11-1 with TRBJ2-7, with D hard to call. CDR1 SGHAT and CDR2 FQDESV come from the germline V gene (reference sequence). The length of the CDR3 is 15 residues. V lost 2 bases, J lost 6 bases, and 17 bases lay in between. Written as DNA, the CDR3 is TGTGCCAGCAGCTTATTAACCAGGTCTCCCGCCGAGCAGTACTTC. The encoded protein is CASSLLTRSPAEQYF.

This clone was counted between two and nine times. This chain uses TRBV10-1 with TRBJ1-1; maybe TRBD1 (5 bases). The CDR3 has 14 residues. Per the germline V gene, CDR1 is WNHNN and CDR2 is SYGVQD (reference sequence). V was shortened by 0 bases and J by 11 bases, with 16 bases between the two germline ends. The CDR3 DNA reads as TGCGCCAGCAGTGAGTCGGCAGGGAGGTTCGGCGCTTTCTTT. It yields the protein CASSESAGRFGAFF.

DNA of the CDR3: TGTGCCAGCAGGCTGGGGCAGAGCAATCAGCCCCAGCATTTT. Translating it yields CASRLGQSNQPQHF. The chain couples TRBV28 to TRBJ1-5, with D tentatively TRBD1 (5 bases). CDR1 MDHEN and CDR2 SYDVKM come from the germline V gene. The V and J ends lost 6 bases and 1 base respectively, with 10 bases between them. The CDR3 sequence is 14 residues long.

As regards this clone: The sample contains more than one DNA sequence encoding this CDR3. The gene calls are TRBV7-8 and TRBJ2-7; D gene ambiguous. Germline lookup yields CDR1 SGHVS and CDR2 FQNEAQ. The CDR3 runs to 13 residues. V was cut by 1 base and J by 2 bases, with 6 bases left in between. The CDR3 DNA sequence: TGTGCCAGCAGCTTAGTTGGCCCCTACGAGCAGTACTTC. It translates to CASSLVGPYEQYF.

V gene TRBV9 combines with J gene TRBJ2-7; TRBD1 matches at 9 bases. Germline CDR1 and CDR2: SGDLS and YYNGEE. CDR3 length: 16 amino acids. V lost 3 bases to trimming and J lost 2 bases; unmatched junction nucleotides: 9. The CDR3 is CASSEYGTGKPYEQYF. CDR3 DNA sequence: TGTGCCAGCAGCGAATACGGGACAGGGAAGCCCTACGAGCAGTACTTC.

The genes are TRBV28 and TRBJ1-2; D ambiguous. The germline V gene encodes CDR1 MDHEN and CDR2 SYDVKM. Deletions cut 3 bases from V and 8 bases from J, with 4 bases between. The CDR3 spans 10 residues. The CDR3 DNA is TGTGCCAGCAGTTTGTACGGCTACACCTTC. Translated: CASSLYGYTF.

CDR3 in amino acids: CASSVRRDTEAFF. The CDR3 DNA reads as TGTGCCAGCAGCGTAAGACGGGACACTGAAGCTTTCTTT. The chain has TRBV9 and TRBJ1-1; D remains ambiguous. Trimming removed 1 base from V and 3 bases from J, with 7 bases in between. Germline V gene data show CDR1 as SGDLS and CDR2 as YYNGEE. The CDR3 totals 13 residues. Together with reference TRBV9 and TRBJ1-1, the CDR3 gives the full variable domain: DSGVTQTPKHLITATGQRVTLRCSPRSGDLSVYWYQQSLDQGLQFLIQYYNGEERAKGNILERFSAQQFPDLHSELNLSSLELGDSALYFCASSVRRDTEAFFGQGTRLTVV.

The genes are TRBV25-1 and TRBJ1-6; D gene uncertain. Trimming took off 1 base at V and 5 bases at J, with 6 bases between the two ends. The germline CDR1 and CDR2 sequences are MGHDK and SYGVNS. The CDR3 runs 14 residues. CDR3 nucleotides: TGTGCCAGCAGTGAATGGATAGATAATTCACCCCTCCACTTT. Protein: CASSEWIDNSPLHF.

This clone was recorded once. The V and J genes are TRBV7-9 and TRBJ2-7, with a tentative D call TRBD1 (5 bases). The V gene lost 7 bases and the J gene lost 4 bases, with 17 bases spanning the gap. Germline V gives CDR1 SEHNR, CDR2 FQNEAQ (reference sequence). The CDR3 runs to 14 residues. DNA for the CDR3: TGTGCCAGCACCGAAGGGGCAGGGCAATACGAGCAGTACTTC. Residues: CASTEGAGQYEQYF.

The chain carries TRBV4-1 and TRBJ2-1, with 7 bases matching TRBD2. The V segment lost 1 base and the J segment 0 bases; nucleotides outside the gene matches: 3. The CDR3 sequence is 16 residues long. Germline loops: CDR1 MGHRA, CDR2 YSYEKL. CDR3 in amino acids: CASSQGLAGSYNEQFF. The CDR3 nucleotides are TGCGCCAGCAGCCAAGGTTTAGCGGGCTCCTACAATGAGCAGTTCTTC.

This rearrangement joins TRBV18 to TRBJ1-5; D remains unclear. The CDR3 totals 12 residues. Per the germline V gene, CDR1 is KGHSH and CDR2 is LQKENI. Trimming cost V 3 bases and J 6 bases, with 6 bases left between them. The CDR3 region is CASSPDGQPQHF. Here the CDR3 DNA reads TGTGCCAGCTCACCCGACGGTCAGCCCCAGCATTTT.